The 9 T cell receptor beta chains presented below share a single source sample, sequenced in a study of response to subunit inactivated influenza vaccine. TCRdb called the RT-PCR reads again in MiXCR, with one record for every CDR3 protein. The sample contains fewer than 750,000 distinct CDR3 sequences, around 13% of which appear only once. The input for sequencing was PBMCs from blood, taken 12 days after vaccination. The receptors derive from a man in his fifties who received an inactivated influenza vaccine.

The chain uses TRBV20-1 and TRBJ2-5; D remains unclear. CDR3 length: 12 residues. V lost 0 bases to trimming and J lost 5 bases, with 7 bases between them. Germline V gene sequence: CDR1 DFQATT, CDR2 SNEGSKA (reference sequence). CDR3 DNA: TGCAGTGCTAGAGATATTCGCGAGACCCAGTACTTC. This codes for CSARDIRETQYF.

A few counts support this clonotype. The chain recombines TRBV5-1 with TRBJ2-5; 9 positions agree with TRBD2. There are 16 residues in the CDR3. Germline V CDR1 and CDR2: SGHRS, YFSETQ. V shed 4 bases and J 5 bases; nucleotides not matched to a gene: 12. Written as DNA, the CDR3 is TGCGCCAGCAGCCTCACGGGGACTAGCCCGAGGGAGACCCAGTACTTC. Translation: CASSLTGTSPRETQYF.

V gene TRBV6-1 combines with J gene TRBJ2-1; a weak D match, TRBD2 (6 bases). CDR1 is MNHNS and CDR2 is SASEGT in the germline V gene. There are 15 residues in the CDR3. V lost 7 bases to trimming and J lost 8 bases, with 21 bases between them. This CDR3 is CASMAGGAGIDEQFF. The CDR3 nucleotides are TGTGCCAGCATGGCTGGCGGGGCGGGTATCGATGAGCAGTTCTTC.

This clonotype was counted only a few times. One junction end disagrees with the germline gene, perhaps due to a read error. V gene TRBV7-7 combines with J gene TRBJ2-3, with D perhaps being TRBD1 or TRBD2 (5 bases each). Germline V gene lookup returns CDR1 SSHAT and CDR2 FNYEAQ (reference sequence). This CDR3 has 15 amino acids. The CDR3 nucleotides read TGTGCTAGCAGCTTAGGGGTCGGGATCACAGATACGCAGTATTTT. This sequence encodes CASSLGVGITDTQYF.

This clonotype was detected only a few times. The chain recombines TRBV5-6 with TRBJ2-3; 8 bases are a match to TRBD1. The length of the CDR3 is 12 residues. Germline assignment: CDR1 SGHDT and CDR2 YYEEEE. V was pared by 4 bases and J by 14 bases, with 9 bases of the junction left unmatched. CDR3 in DNA: TGTGCCAGCAGCACCGACAGGGGTATTCCGTATTTT. Its translation is CASSTDRGIPYF.

V usage is TRBV1 and J usage is TRBJ2-2. TRBV1 is a pseudogene locus. The CDR3 spans 15 residues. CDR3 sequence (DNA): TGCACCAGCAGCCATTATTCTACGAACACCGGGGAGCTGTTTTTT. Protein: CTSSHYSTNTGELFF.

This clonotype was seen a handful of times. The rearrangement uses TRBV7-2 and TRBJ2-1, with D hard to call. The CDR3 contains 12 residues. CDR1 and CDR2 (germline): SGHTA, FQGNSA. Trimming stripped 0 bases from V and 8 bases from J, with 5 bases between. CDR3 coding DNA: TGTGCCAGCAGCTTAGCTTACTATGAGCAGTTCTTC. Translated, it gives CASSLAYYEQFF.

This clonotype came up a few times. The chain links TRBV29-1 to TRBJ1-4; D gene ambiguous. V was clipped by 6 bases and J by 3 bases, with 14 bases between them. The CDR3 totals 14 residues. Per the germline V gene, CDR1 is SQVTM and CDR2 is ANQGSEA. The CDR3 reads CSVQAGMSNEKLFF. CDR3 in DNA: TGCAGCGTCCAGGCGGGGATGTCTAATGAAAAACTGTTTTTT.

The sample holds a few counts of this clonotype. This chain links TRBV12-3 or TRBV12-4 with TRBJ1-5, with 7 bases lining up with TRBD1. This CDR3 is built from 15 residues. Trimming took 1 base from V and 2 from J; bases not matched to a gene: 2. CDR3 DNA: TGTGCCAGCAGTTTAGGGGACAGCCGCAATCAGCCCCAGCATTTT. Its translation is CASSLGDSRNQPQHF.